The 26 T cell receptor beta chains below all came from one sample that was sequenced in a study of T cell repertoires in cytomegalovirus infection. Each CDR3 protein is one row after TCRdb ran MiXCR on the reads. Altogether 640,000 or so distinct CDR3 sequences are present, approximately 33% being singletons, with the ten largest covering 18%. Antigens of these TCRs are unknown. The sequenced sample was cultured PBMCs, obtained from culture after CMV antigen stimulation. Source of these receptors: a human donor in good health (CMV status not recorded). Some clones in this sample may be carry-over from other donors' samples.

V gene TRBV19 combines with J gene TRBJ1-5; D is undetermined. The germline gives CDR1 LNHDA, CDR2 SQIVND (reference sequence). This CDR3 region has 13 residues. Trimming removed 7 bases at V and 5 bases at J, with 12 bases between. CDR3 residues: CASKGGTDQPQHF. In DNA form, the CDR3 reads TGTGCCAGTAAAGGTGGAACGGATCAGCCCCAGCATTTT.

The chain couples TRBV4-1 to TRBJ1-5; tentative D call: TRBD1 (6 bases). This CDR3 has 14 amino acids. Deletions cut 0 bases from V and 6 bases from J, with 9 bases between. CDR1 and CDR2 (germline): MGHRA, YSYEKL. In DNA form, the CDR3 reads TGCGCCAGCAGCCAAGAGGGACAAGGTCAGCCCCAGCATTTT. Its translation is CASSQEGQGQPQHF.

This clonotype was counted a few times. The rearrangement links TRBV6-6 to TRBJ2-5; 10 nucleotides align to TRBD2. From germline, CDR1 is MNHNY and CDR2 SVGAGI (reference sequence). The CDR3 has 16 residues. Trimming took 2 bases from V and 1 from J; bases not matched to a gene: 4. CDR3 in amino acids: CASSYGVAGGQETQYF. The CDR3 coding sequence is TGTGCCAGCAGTTACGGGGTAGCGGGGGGCCAAGAGACCCAGTACTTC.

This clonotype was recorded many times. V usage is TRBV7-2 and J usage is TRBJ2-3; D not resolved. The V end lost 0 bases, the J end lost 6 bases, and 10 bases lay between the germline ends. Germline V gene lookup returns CDR1 SGHTA and CDR2 FQGNSA. The length of the CDR3 is 14 residues. The CDR3 is CASSLARRRDTQYF. CDR3 nucleotides: TGTGCCAGCAGCTTAGCCCGGCGGCGGGATACGCAGTATTTT.

This sequence joins TRBV7-8 and TRBJ1-5; TRBD1 aligns across 7 bases. The length of the CDR3 is 16 residues. V lost 5 bases to trimming and J lost 2 bases; unmatched junction nucleotides: 9. Germline CDR1 is SGHVS and CDR2 is FQNEAQ. The CDR3 DNA sequence: TGTGCCAGCAGCCCCCAGGGGGATGGGGGCAATCAGCCCCAGCATTTT. Its translation is CASSPQGDGGNQPQHF.

This clonotype appeared a few times. This rearrangement joins TRBV7-2 to TRBJ1-3, with D maybe TRBD1 (5 bases). CDR3 length: 15 amino acids. The V gene lost 4 bases and the J gene lost 0 bases, with 10 bases spanning the gap. Germline CDR1 and CDR2: SGHTA and FQGNSA. DNA for the CDR3: TGTGCCAGCAGCTGGGGGTGGAGCTCTGGAAACACCATATATTTT. Amino acid sequence: CASSWGWSSGNTIYF.

The chain combines TRBV29-1 with TRBJ2-7; the D gene is possibly TRBD2 (6 bases). CDR3 length: 11 amino acids. V was trimmed by 2 bases and J by 9 bases, leaving 11 bases between them. The germline CDR1 and CDR2 sequences are SQVTM and ANQGSEA. The CDR3 coding sequence is TGCAGCGTTGAAATGGGACTGGTGCAGTACTTC. Its protein product is CSVEMGLVQYF.

This clonotype was observed a handful of times. The chain uses TRBV20-1 and TRBJ2-7; D ambiguous. There are 11 residues in the CDR3. Looked up from germline, CDR1 is DFQATT and CDR2 is SNEGSKA (reference sequence). The germline V and J ends were trimmed by 3 bases and 10 bases, with 13 bases remaining between them. The DNA of the CDR3 is TGCAGTGCTAGGGCCGATGTTGGCCAGTACTTC. Protein product: CSARADVGQYF.

V gene TRBV29-1 combines with J gene TRBJ2-1; 8 nucleotides align to TRBD2. The germline gives CDR1 SQVTM, CDR2 ANQGSEA. Trimming took 5 bases from V and 0 from J; bases not matched to a gene: 3. The CDR3 is 14 residues long. The CDR3: CSVLSGSSYNEQFF. DNA for the CDR3: TGCAGCGTTCTAAGCGGGAGCTCCTACAATGAGCAGTTCTTC.

The CDR3 nucleotides read TGTGCCAGCAGGGGACTTCTTCTTGATCGCAATGAGCAGTTCTTC. Translated: CASRGLLLDRNEQFF. The rearrangement links TRBV6-5 to TRBJ2-1; weak D call: TRBD2 (6 bases). The germline gives CDR1 MNHEY, CDR2 SVGAGI. V lost 6 bases and J 6 bases, leaving 18 bases between the germline ends. CDR3 length equals 15 residues.

The chain carries TRBV4-3 and TRBJ1-4; 9 nucleotides line up with TRBD1. This CDR3 is 18 amino acids long. CDR1 is LGHNA, CDR2 YSLEER, per germline. Trimming at V came to 4 bases and at J to 2 bases, leaving 11 bases not matched to a gene. Written as DNA, the CDR3 is TGCGCCAGCAGCCGTCTAATGCAACAGGGGGCGACTAATGAAAAACTGTTTTTT. It yields the protein CASSRLMQQGATNEKLFF.

This chain links TRBV18 with TRBJ2-7, with TRBD1 matching over 9 bases. J gave up 6 bases and V 8 bases, and 14 bases lay outside the gene matches. The length of the CDR3 is 15 residues. The germline V gene has CDR1 KGHSH and CDR2 LQKENI. CDR3 DNA: TGTGCCAGCCGCCGGGGAACAGGGGGCCCGAGCGAGCAGTACTTC. It translates to CASRRGTGGPSEQYF.

The table lists this clonotype with many counts. In DNA form, the CDR3 reads TGTGCCAGCAGCTACTCGGGGGGACAGCCCTACGAGCAGTACTTC. Translation gives CASSYSGGQPYEQYF. This rearrangement joins TRBV7-2 to TRBJ2-7, with D perhaps matching TRBD1 or TRBD2 (7 bases each). Germline V gives CDR1 SGHTA, CDR2 FQGNSA. Trimming removed 4 bases at V and 2 bases at J, with 15 bases between. The CDR3 runs 15 residues.

V usage is TRBV7-9 and J usage is TRBJ2-7; D is undetermined. V lost 3 bases and J 1 base, leaving 7 bases between the germline ends. The germline V gene encodes CDR1 SEHNR and CDR2 FQNEAQ (reference sequence). The CDR3 length is 13 residues. CDR3 sequence (DNA): TGTGCCAGCAGCTTCAAGGGTTCCTACGAGCAGTACTTC. This translates into CASSFKGSYEQYF.

V gene TRBV28 combines with J gene TRBJ1-6; tentatively, D is TRBD1 (6 bases). Trimming left V 6 bases short and J 5 bases short, with 11 bases between. The CDR3 consists of 14 residues. Germline-derived CDR1 and CDR2 are MDHEN and SYDVKM. The CDR3 loop is CASRPQGNNSPLHF. The CDR3 bases are TGTGCCAGCAGACCTCAGGGGAATAATTCACCCCTCCACTTT.

A word on this clonotype: Since no conserved phenylalanine or tryptophan closes the CDR3, a read error is the likely cause. The V gene is TRBV7-9, the J gene TRBJ2-5; D possibly corresponds to TRBD2 (5 bases). V was pared by 3 bases and J by 2 bases, with 13 bases between. This CDR3 is built from 15 residues. Germline CDR1 and CDR2: SEHNR and FQNEAQ (reference sequence). The CDR3 region is CASSLLSSLQETQYL. CDR3 in DNA: TGTGCCAGCAGCTTGTTGTCTAGCCTTCAAGAGACCCAGTACTTA.

The rearrangement uses TRBV27 and TRBJ1-4; perhaps TRBD1 as D (5 bases). From germline, CDR1 is MNHEY and CDR2 SMNVEV (reference sequence). There are 15 residues in the CDR3. Trimming removed 6 bases at V and 3 bases at J, with 14 bases between. The CDR3 nucleotides are TGTGCCAGCAGGCTACGGGGGAGGCCTAATGAAAAACTGTTTTTT. This codes for CASRLRGRPNEKLFF.

CDR3 residues: CASRQGNNQPQHF. CDR3 nucleotide sequence: TGTGCCAGCAGGCAGGGGAACAATCAGCCCCAGCATTTT. The chain has TRBV6-6 and TRBJ1-5, with TRBD1 as a possible D gene (6 bases). V was trimmed by 6 bases and J by 3 bases, leaving 9 bases between them. The CDR3 consists of 13 residues. The germline gives CDR1 MNHNY, CDR2 SVGAGI (reference sequence).

The rearrangement links TRBV7-2 to TRBJ2-7; D perhaps matches TRBD2 (6 bases). The V end was cut by 1 base, the J end by 2 bases, with 12 bases between. This CDR3 comprises 15 residues. Germline V gives CDR1 SGHTA, CDR2 FQGNSA. The CDR3 DNA reads TGTGCCAGCAGCTTAGTTTCGGGGGAAACCTACGAGCAGTACTTC. This sequence encodes CASSLVSGETYEQYF.

The sample holds a few counts of this clonotype. J is TRBJ2-7 and V is TRBV20-1; no clear D gene. The V gene's germline CDR1 is DFQATT and CDR2 SNEGSKA (reference sequence). Between the trimmed V and J ends, which lost 2 bases and 2 bases, there was a span of 16 bases. The CDR3 has 15 amino acids. CDR3 DNA: TGCAGTGCTAGACACCAACGGACCCTAGCCTACGAGCAGTACTTC. This codes for CSARHQRTLAYEQYF.

Ten or more counts support this clonotype. This chain connects TRBV7-2 to TRBJ2-3; either TRBD1 or TRBD2 may supply D (6 bases each). The germline V gene encodes CDR1 SGHTA and CDR2 FQGNSA. Trimming shortened V by 6 bases and J by 2 bases, and 12 bases separated the two germline ends. This CDR3 region has 14 residues. CDR3 region: CASRGGTITDTQYF. DNA for the CDR3: TGTGCCAGCAGAGGGGGGACAATCACAGATACGCAGTATTTT.

V usage is TRBV7-2 and J usage is TRBJ2-2, with D tentatively TRBD1 or TRBD2 (5 bases each). The germline CDR1 and CDR2 sequences are SGHTA and FQGNSA. V was cut by 5 bases and J by 6 bases, with 16 bases left in between. The CDR3 is 15 amino acids. DNA for the CDR3: TGTGCCAGCAGCAGATGGGACCCCGAGGCCGGGGAGCTGTTTTTT. Amino acids: CASSRWDPEAGELFF.

In DNA form, the CDR3 reads TGCAGTGCTAGAATAAGGGTGGATACGCAGTATTTT. It yields the protein CSARIRVDTQYF. The genes are TRBV20-1 and TRBJ2-3, with no clear D. V shed 2 bases and J shed 6 bases, with 9 bases lying between them. CDR3 length: 12 residues. CDR1 and CDR2 (germline): DFQATT, SNEGSKA (reference sequence).

The chain combines TRBV5-4 with TRBJ2-3; no clear D gene. Trimming removed 6 bases from V and 5 bases from J, with 19 bases in between. Germline V gives CDR1 SGHNT, CDR2 YYREEE (reference sequence). This CDR3 is built from 15 residues. CDR3 protein: CASTPPDGLVDTQYF. For the CDR3, the DNA is TGTGCCAGCACCCCCCCGGACGGTCTGGTAGATACGCAGTATTTT.

The chain has TRBV20-1 and TRBJ2-3; TRBD2 matches 8 bases. Germline values: CDR1 DFQATT, CDR2 SNEGSKA (reference sequence). Trimming cost V 5 bases and J 5 bases; bases outside gene matches: 12. The length of the CDR3 is 15 residues. The CDR3 DNA reads as TGCAGTGCTCGATCACTAGCGGTGAGGGGAGATACGCAGTATTTT. Its translation is CSARSLAVRGDTQYF.

This clonotype was seen only a few times. CDR3 nucleotide sequence: TGTGCCAGTAGTATGTGGGACAGGAAGAGAGATACGCAGTATTTT. It codes for CASSMWDRKRDTQYF. The V call is TRBV19, the J call TRBJ2-3; 8 nucleotides agree with TRBD1. The ends lost 3 bases at V and 5 bases at J; junction bases unmatched: 7. CDR1 and CDR2 (germline): LNHDA, SQIVND (reference sequence). CDR3 length: 15 amino acids.